The 29 T cell receptor beta chains given below trace back to one sample, sequenced in a study of T-cell memory formation after mild COVID-19. Via MiXCR, TCRdb re-called the 5' RACE reads, giving one row per CDR3 protein. The sample lists fewer than 550,000 distinct CDR3 sequences; approximately 20% were seen once. Specimen: PBMCs or a T cell subset sorted from them (not recorded which). Receptors were obtained from an adult woman who had mild COVID-19 (a few samples of this study predate the infection). Cell type and time point are not known.

The rearrangement uses TRBV3-1 and TRBJ2-5; perhaps TRBD1 as D (5 bases). This CDR3 has 14 amino acids. V dropped 3 bases and J dropped 0 bases, with 8 bases sitting between them. The V gene's germline CDR1 is LGHDT and CDR2 YNNKEL (reference sequence). The CDR3 DNA reads as TGTGCCAGCAGCCATCGACAGAACCAAGAGACCCAGTACTTC. Protein: CASSHRQNQETQYF.

V and J are TRBV20-1 and TRBJ1-2, with 10 nucleotides matching TRBD1. The CDR3 covers 13 residues. V was clipped by 7 bases and J by 8 bases; unmatched bases: 10. CDR1 DFQATT and CDR2 SNEGSKA come from the germline V gene (reference sequence). Written as DNA, the CDR3 is TGCAGTGGCGGGACAGGGGTCCTTAGGGGCTACACCTTC. It encodes CSGGTGVLRGYTF.

There are a few counts of this clonotype. The chain has TRBV7-6 and TRBJ2-7; 7 bases are a match to TRBD2. V shed 4 bases, J shed 6 bases, and the junction held 12 bases outside the gene matches. Germline lookup yields CDR1 SGHVS and CDR2 FNYEAQ. The CDR3 has 15 amino acids. This CDR3 reads CASSSPRGSGGEQYF. Written as DNA, the CDR3 is TGTGCCAGCAGCTCCCCGCGGGGCTCGGGAGGCGAGCAGTACTTC.

This chain links TRBV4-1 with TRBJ1-1; the D gene is possibly TRBD1 (6 bases). The CDR3 sequence is 15 residues long. V dropped 0 bases and J dropped 0 bases, with 8 bases sitting between them. Germline CDR1 and CDR2: MGHRA and YSYEKL. Here the CDR3 DNA reads TGCGCCAGCAGCCAAGAACAGGGCCTGAACACTGAAGCTTTCTTT. Its translation is CASSQEQGLNTEAFF.

The chain uses TRBV20-1 and TRBJ2-7; D is perhaps TRBD1 (6 bases). V lost 4 bases and J 0 bases, leaving 13 bases between the germline ends. The CDR3 is made up of 14 amino acids. The germline V gene has CDR1 DFQATT and CDR2 SNEGSKA (reference sequence). This chain's CDR3 is CSAKHRDNSYEQYF. The DNA for the CDR3 is TGCAGTGCTAAGCACCGGGACAACTCCTACGAGCAGTACTTC.

This chain uses TRBV2 with TRBJ2-7; maybe TRBD2 (6 bases). The germline V gene has CDR1 SNHLY and CDR2 FYNNEI. The CDR3 is made up of 14 amino acids. The V end lost 7 bases, the J end lost 0 bases, and 13 bases lay between the germline ends. Here the CDR3 reads CASTWRALSYEQYF. CDR3 coding DNA: TGTGCCAGCACTTGGAGGGCCCTCTCCTACGAGCAGTACTTC.

This clonotype was picked up a small number of times. This chain joins TRBV4-3 and TRBJ2-5; D uncertain. CDR3 length equals 16 residues. V was shortened by 0 bases and J by 0 bases, with 11 bases between the two germline ends. CDR1 and CDR2 (germline): LGHNA, YSLEER. CDR3 loop: CASSQERGAYQETQYF. The CDR3 DNA sequence: TGCGCCAGCAGCCAAGAACGCGGAGCGTACCAAGAGACCCAGTACTTC.

This clonotype was seen a single time. The chain couples TRBV6-4 to TRBJ1-1; D remains unclear. CDR1 MRHNA and CDR2 SNTAGT come from the germline V gene. This CDR3 contains 14 residues. V lost 6 bases and J 4 bases, leaving 15 bases between the germline ends. As DNA, the CDR3 is TGTGCCAGCAGGCTGGATCCGGTAAGCACTGAAGCTTTCTTT. Translation gives CASRLDPVSTEAFF.

This clonotype was detected only once. The chain couples TRBV30 to TRBJ1-3; D ambiguous. CDR3 length: 12 residues. The V end was cut by 4 bases, the J end by 4 bases, with 8 bases between. The germline V gene encodes CDR1 GTSNPN and CDR2 SVGIG (reference sequence). CDR3 sequence reads: CAWMRAGNTIYF. CDR3 coding DNA: TGTGCCTGGATGAGGGCGGGAAACACCATATATTTT.

This clonotype was seen a few times. This rearrangement joins TRBV10-3 to TRBJ1-2; D is ambiguous. The ends were cut back, 4 bases at V and 2 bases at J, with 2 bases in the middle. Germline V gene sequence: CDR1 ENHRY, CDR2 SYGVKD. This CDR3 is 11 amino acids long. CDR3 sequence (DNA): TGTGCCATCAGTGGGAACTATGGCTACACCTTC. Translation gives CAISGNYGYTF.

The chain links TRBV4-3 to TRBJ2-3; 10 nucleotides agree with TRBD2. The V segment lost 2 bases and the J segment 6 bases; nucleotides outside the gene matches: 11. The CDR3 covers 17 residues. The germline CDR1 and CDR2 sequences are LGHNA and YSLEER. CDR3 sequence (DNA): TGCGCCAGCAGCCAATGGGGCGCTGGGACTAGCGACGATACGCAGTATTTT. Translated, it gives CASSQWGAGTSDDTQYF.

This clonotype was seen more than once but under ten times. The rearrangement joins TRBV30 to TRBJ2-3; the D gene is possibly TRBD1 (5 bases). The CDR3 sequence is 12 residues long. V was clipped by 0 bases and J by 5 bases, with 6 bases between them. Germline assignment: CDR1 GTSNPN and CDR2 SVGIG (reference sequence). The CDR3 region is CAWSVRGDTQYF. The DNA for the CDR3 is TGTGCCTGGAGTGTAAGGGGAGATACGCAGTATTTT.

At least ten counts were recorded for this clonotype. V is TRBV29-1 and J is TRBJ2-5; D not certain. Germline V gives CDR1 SQVTM, CDR2 ANQGSEA. The CDR3 loop spans 12 amino acids. Trimming removed 4 bases from V and 1 base from J, with 7 bases in between. This chain's CDR3 is CSVARSQETQYF. In nucleotides, the CDR3 is TGCAGCGTTGCCCGGTCCCAAGAGACCCAGTACTTC. The full variable domain, rest sourced from reference TRBV29-1 and TRBJ2-5, is SAVISQKPSRDICQRGTSLTIQCQVDSQVTMMFWYRQQPGQSLTLIATANQGSEATYESGFVIDKFPISRPNLTFSTLTVSNMSPEDSSIYLCSVARSQETQYFGPGTRLLVL.

This clonotype came up a few times. This chain connects TRBV7-9 to TRBJ2-5; D tentatively reads TRBD1 or TRBD2 (5 bases each). Germline values: CDR1 SEHNR, CDR2 FQNEAQ (reference sequence). The CDR3 length is 15 residues. V dropped 3 bases and J dropped 9 bases, with 20 bases sitting between them. Written as DNA, the CDR3 is TGTGCCAGCAGCTTGGACACCTGGGACCCACGGGCCCAGTACTTC. Its protein product is CASSLDTWDPRAQYF. Combining the CDR3 with reference TRBV7-9 and TRBJ2-5 gives the whole variable domain DTGVSQNPRHKITKRGQNVTFRCDPISEHNRLYWYRQTLGQGPEFLTYFQNEAQLEKSRLLSDRFSAERPKGSFSTLEIQRTEQGDSAMYLCASSLDTWDPRAQYFGPGTRLLVL.

There are a few counts of this clonotype. The J gene is TRBJ1-6, the V gene TRBV20-1; D not resolved. The CDR3 loop spans 15 amino acids. Trimming removed 4 bases at V and 0 bases at J, with 10 bases between. Per the germline V gene, CDR1 is DFQATT and CDR2 is SNEGSKA (reference sequence). In DNA form, the CDR3 reads TGCAGTGCTACCCCAGTGAGCTCCTATAATTCACCCCTCCACTTT. Protein product: CSATPVSSYNSPLHF.

This clonotype has only a few counts. The chain is built from TRBV18 and TRBJ2-5, with 7 bases that match TRBD2. The CDR3 consists of 16 residues. The germline CDR1 and CDR2 sequences are KGHSH and LQKENI. The trim removed 6 bases at V and 5 bases at J, leaving 15 bases unmatched. The DNA for the CDR3 is TGTGCCAGCTCCCGCAACTCCAGGACTAGTGGGGAGACCCAGTACTTC. It yields the protein CASSRNSRTSGETQYF.

This chain joins TRBV2 and TRBJ2-3, with 8 bases aligning to TRBD2. V lost 8 bases and J lost 0; bases outside the gene matches: 4. This CDR3 has 14 amino acids. CDR1 is SNHLY and CDR2 is FYNNEI in the germline V gene. The CDR3 is CASAPSGSTDTQYF. Here the CDR3 DNA reads TGTGCCAGCGCCCCTAGCGGGAGCACAGATACGCAGTATTTT. The complete variable domain, with remaining parts taken from reference TRBV2 and TRBJ2-3, reads EPEVTQTPSHQVTQMGQEVILRCVPISNHLYFYWYRQILGQKVEFLVSFYNNEISEKSEIFDDQFSVERPDGSNFTLKIRSTKLEDSAMYFCASAPSGSTDTQYFGPGTRLTVL.

The chain links TRBV2 to TRBJ2-5; D is ambiguous. The CDR3 is 13 residues long. Germline CDR1 is SNHLY and CDR2 is FYNNEI. V was cut by 11 bases and J by 5 bases, with 18 bases left in between. In DNA, the CDR3 is TGTGCCTCCCGTAAGGGTTTAGCCGAGACCCAGTACTTC. Protein product: CASRKGLAETQYF.

This clonotype was counted only a few times. CDR3 region: CASSMTSGRWETQYF. Written as DNA, the CDR3 is TGTGCCAGCAGTATGACTAGCGGGAGATGGGAGACCCAGTACTTC. This rearrangement joins TRBV9 to TRBJ2-5, with 12 bases lining up with TRBD2. The CDR3 runs to 15 residues. Trimming removed 5 bases from V and 5 bases from J; junction bases left unmatched: 7. Germline V CDR1 and CDR2: SGDLS, YYNGEE.

The chain uses TRBV5-1 and TRBJ2-3, with TRBD2 as a possible D gene (5 bases). The CDR3 length is 17 residues. Trimming stripped 0 bases from V and 6 bases from J, with 20 bases between. Germline V gene sequence: CDR1 SGHRS, CDR2 YFSETQ. Here the CDR3 reads CASSLARASAGSDTQYF. The CDR3 coding sequence is TGCGCCAGCAGCTTGGCGCGGGCGTCTGCCGGGTCCGATACGCAGTATTTT.

V usage is TRBV11-3 and J usage is TRBJ2-1; maybe TRBD2 (6 bases). V lost 2 bases and J 10 bases, leaving 12 bases between the germline ends. The CDR3 loop spans 13 amino acids. Per the germline V gene, CDR1 is SGHNT and CDR2 is YENEEA. The CDR3 DNA follows: TGTGCCAGCAGCTTACTCGGGGGTGGAGAGCAGTTCTTC. The encoded protein is CASSLLGGGEQFF.

The count of this clonotype is one. This chain links TRBV20-1 with TRBJ1-1; D remains ambiguous. Germline V lookup: CDR1 DFQATT, CDR2 SNEGSKA (reference sequence). The CDR3 is 13 residues long. V was cut by 0 bases and J by 4 bases, with 9 bases left in between. CDR3 region: CSARDSYSTEAFF. For the CDR3, the DNA is TGCAGTGCTAGAGATAGCTATTCCACTGAAGCTTTCTTT.

A word on this clonotype: A much larger clone is a single base away; this may be a read error. In DNA, the CDR3 is TGTGCCAGCAGTGCCCCCGGGGAGCAGTACTTC. It is translated as CASSAPGEQYF. The gene calls are TRBV2 and TRBJ2-7; D is unresolved. Per germline, CDR1 SNHLY and CDR2 FYNNEI. V dropped 4 bases and J dropped 7 bases, with 8 bases sitting between them. CDR3 length equals 11 residues.

This clonotype was observed a handful of times. The rearrangement joins TRBV10-3 to TRBJ2-2; D gene unclear. CDR3 length equals 14 residues. Per germline, CDR1 ENHRY and CDR2 SYGVKD. The V end lost 3 bases, the J end lost 4 bases, and 9 bases lay between the germline ends. The CDR3 loop reads CAISEKGSTGELFF. CDR3 bases: TGTGCCATCAGTGAAAAGGGAAGCACCGGGGAGCTGTTTTTT.

Here the CDR3 reads CATSRDRQGETQYF. CDR3 in DNA: TGTGCCACCAGCAGAGATCGACAGGGAGAGACCCAGTACTTC. This rearrangement joins TRBV15 to TRBJ2-5; 7 bases match TRBD1. The CDR3 loop spans 14 amino acids. Unmatched junction bases numbered 2, after V lost 0 bases and J lost 4 bases. Per the germline V gene, CDR1 is LNHNV and CDR2 is YYDKDF (reference sequence). Variable domain in full (rest from reference TRBV15 and TRBJ2-5): DAMVIQNPRYQVTQFGKPVTLSCSQTLNHNVMYWYQQKSSQAPKLLFHYYDKDFNNEADTPDNFQSRRPNTSFCFLDIRSPGLGDTAMYLCATSRDRQGETQYFGPGTRLLVL.

The sample holds a few counts of this clonotype. The chain has TRBV25-1 and TRBJ2-6; 7 nucleotides line up with TRBD2. The CDR3 contains 17 residues. V lost 8 bases to trimming and J lost 4 bases; unmatched junction nucleotides: 14. Germline-derived CDR1 and CDR2 are MGHDK and SYGVNS. The CDR3 sequence: CASSTRELYSGANVLTF. The CDR3 nucleotides are TGTGCCAGCTCAACGCGGGAGCTTTATTCCGGGGCCAACGTCCTGACTTTC.

The CDR3 coding sequence is TGCGCCAGCAGCCCCCGGCATGTCTCTGGAAACACCATATATTTT. This encodes CASSPRHVSGNTIYF. The chain uses TRBV4-1 and TRBJ1-3; D is uncertain. Germline-derived CDR1 and CDR2 are MGHRA and YSYEKL. CDR3 size: 15 residues. Trimming stripped 4 bases from V and 0 bases from J, with 10 bases between.

CDR3 sequence reads: CASRPDRGHSYEQYF. CDR3 bases: TGTGCCAGCAGGCCCGACAGGGGCCACTCCTACGAGCAGTACTTC. V is TRBV6-6 and J is TRBJ2-7; 8 nucleotides line up with TRBD1. The V and J ends lost 6 bases and 0 bases, in that order; junction bases with no gene match: 7. Germline V lookup: CDR1 MNHNY, CDR2 SVGAGI (reference sequence). The CDR3 loop spans 15 amino acids.

The chain combines TRBV4-3 with TRBJ2-2, with 8 bases matching TRBD2. After removal of 0 bases from V and 4 bases from J, the junction contained 10 bases not matched to a gene. The V gene's germline CDR1 is LGHNA and CDR2 YSLEER. The CDR3 has 18 amino acids. DNA of the CDR3: TGCGCCAGCAGCCAAGATCTGATATGGAGCGGGAGCACCGGGGAGCTGTTTTTT. This codes for CASSQDLIWSGSTGELFF.